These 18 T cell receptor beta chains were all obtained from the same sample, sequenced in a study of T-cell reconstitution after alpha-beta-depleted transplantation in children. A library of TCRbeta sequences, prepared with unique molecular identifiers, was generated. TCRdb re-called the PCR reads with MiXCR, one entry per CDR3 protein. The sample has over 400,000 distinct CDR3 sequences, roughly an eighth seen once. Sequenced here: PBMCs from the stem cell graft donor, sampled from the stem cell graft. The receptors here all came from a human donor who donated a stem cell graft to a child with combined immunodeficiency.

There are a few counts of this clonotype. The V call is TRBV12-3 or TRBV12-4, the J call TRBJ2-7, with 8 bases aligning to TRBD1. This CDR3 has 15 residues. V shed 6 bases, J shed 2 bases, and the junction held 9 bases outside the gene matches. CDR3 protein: CASSHDRGLTYEQYF. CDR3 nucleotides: TGTGCCAGCAGCCACGACAGGGGATTGACCTACGAGCAGTACTTC.

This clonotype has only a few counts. CDR3 sequence: CASGSLTGGFDQPQHF. CDR3 coding DNA: TGTGCTAGTGGTTCCTTAACAGGGGGTTTCGATCAGCCCCAGCATTTT. The rearrangement uses TRBV12-5 and TRBJ1-5; 8 bases line up with TRBD1. The CDR3 length is 16 residues. V lost 4 bases to trimming and J lost 5 bases; unmatched junction nucleotides: 10. Germline lookup yields CDR1 LGHNT and CDR2 FRNRAP.

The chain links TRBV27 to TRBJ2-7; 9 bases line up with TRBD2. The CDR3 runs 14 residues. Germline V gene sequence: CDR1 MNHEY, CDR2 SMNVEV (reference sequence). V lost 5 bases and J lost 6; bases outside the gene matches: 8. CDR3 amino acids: CASSPPGLASEQYF. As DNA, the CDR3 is TGTGCCAGCAGTCCACCGGGACTAGCCAGCGAGCAGTACTTC.

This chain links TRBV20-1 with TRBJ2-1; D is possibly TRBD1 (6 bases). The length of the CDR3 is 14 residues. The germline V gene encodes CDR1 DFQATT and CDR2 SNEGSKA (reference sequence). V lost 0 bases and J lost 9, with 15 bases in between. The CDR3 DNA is TGCAGTGCTAGAGAGGGGGCTTCGGTGGGTGAGCAGTTCTTC. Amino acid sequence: CSAREGASVGEQFF.

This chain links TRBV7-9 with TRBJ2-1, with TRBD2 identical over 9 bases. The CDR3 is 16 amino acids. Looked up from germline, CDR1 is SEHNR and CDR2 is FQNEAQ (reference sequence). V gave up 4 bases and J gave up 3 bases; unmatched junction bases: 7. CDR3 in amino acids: CASSSRSGRNYNEQFF. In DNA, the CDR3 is TGTGCCAGCAGCTCACGAAGCGGGAGGAACTACAATGAGCAGTTCTTC.

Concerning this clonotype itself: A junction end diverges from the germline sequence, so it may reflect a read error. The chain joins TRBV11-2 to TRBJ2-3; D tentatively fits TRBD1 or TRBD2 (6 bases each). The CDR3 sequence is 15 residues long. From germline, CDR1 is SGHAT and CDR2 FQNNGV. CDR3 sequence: CTSSSRGTYTDTQYF. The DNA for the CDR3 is TGTACCAGCAGCTCCCGGGGGACATACACAGATACGCAGTATTTT.

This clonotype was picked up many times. The CDR3 nucleotides read TGTGCCAGCAGCTTATCAGGGGGCCCGAAAAACATTCAGTACTTC. Translating it yields CASSLSGGPKNIQYF. The chain recombines TRBV7-9 with TRBJ2-4; TRBD1 matches 8 bases. The germline V gene encodes CDR1 SEHNR and CDR2 FQNEAQ (reference sequence). With V trimmed by 2 bases and J by 4 bases, 4 bases remained unmatched. The CDR3 is made up of 15 amino acids.

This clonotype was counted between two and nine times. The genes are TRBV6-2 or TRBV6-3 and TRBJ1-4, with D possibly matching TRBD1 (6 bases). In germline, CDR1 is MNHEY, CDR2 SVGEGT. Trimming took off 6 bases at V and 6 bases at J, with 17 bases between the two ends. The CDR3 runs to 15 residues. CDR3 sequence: CASSRRTDQDEKLFF. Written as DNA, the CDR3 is TGTGCCAGCAGCCGAAGGACAGATCAAGATGAAAAACTGTTTTTT.

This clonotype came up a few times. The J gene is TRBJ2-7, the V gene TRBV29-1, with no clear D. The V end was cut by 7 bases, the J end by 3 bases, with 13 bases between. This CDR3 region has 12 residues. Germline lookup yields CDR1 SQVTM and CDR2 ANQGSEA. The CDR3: CSAGYTDYEQYF. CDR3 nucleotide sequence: TGCAGCGCCGGCTACACGGACTACGAGCAGTACTTC.

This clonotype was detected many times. The CDR3 DNA reads TGTGCCAGCAGTTTATCGGGCGGGCCAGAGCAGTTCTTC. Encoded protein: CASSLSGGPEQFF. V gene TRBV12-3 or TRBV12-4 combines with J gene TRBJ2-1; weak D call: TRBD2 (5 bases). This CDR3 comprises 13 residues. Trimming took 2 bases from V and 10 from J, leaving 12 bases between them.

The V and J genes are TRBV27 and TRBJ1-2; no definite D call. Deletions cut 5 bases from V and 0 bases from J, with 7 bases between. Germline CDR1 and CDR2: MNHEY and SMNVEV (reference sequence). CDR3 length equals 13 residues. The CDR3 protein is CASSLSANYGYTF. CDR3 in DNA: TGTGCCAGCAGTCTCTCGGCTAACTATGGCTACACCTTC.

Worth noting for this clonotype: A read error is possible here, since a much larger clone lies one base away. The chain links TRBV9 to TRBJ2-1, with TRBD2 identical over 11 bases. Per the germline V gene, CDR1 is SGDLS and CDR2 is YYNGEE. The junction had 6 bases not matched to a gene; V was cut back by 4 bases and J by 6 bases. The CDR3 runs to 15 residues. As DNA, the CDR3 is TGTGCCAGCAGCCTGGGACTAGCGGACTGCAATGAGCAGTTCTTC. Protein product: CASSLGLADCNEQFF.

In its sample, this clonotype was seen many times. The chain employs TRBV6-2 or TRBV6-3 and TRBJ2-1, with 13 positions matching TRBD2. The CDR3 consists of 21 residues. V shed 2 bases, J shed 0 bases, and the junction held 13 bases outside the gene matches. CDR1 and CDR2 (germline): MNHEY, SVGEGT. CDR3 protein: CASSYLEKTSGGRSSYNEQFF. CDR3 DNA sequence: TGTGCCAGCAGTTACCTTGAAAAGACTAGCGGGGGGCGGAGCTCCTACAATGAGCAGTTCTTC.

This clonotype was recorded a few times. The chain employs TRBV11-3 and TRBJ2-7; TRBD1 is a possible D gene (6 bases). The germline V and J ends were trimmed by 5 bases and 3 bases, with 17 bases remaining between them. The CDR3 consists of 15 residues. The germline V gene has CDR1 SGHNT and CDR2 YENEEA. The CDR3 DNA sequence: TGTGCCAGCAGCCTCGCAGGGGCAGGAATCTACGAGCAGTACTTC. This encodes CASSLAGAGIYEQYF. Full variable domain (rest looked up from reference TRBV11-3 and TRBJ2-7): EAGVVQSPRYKIIEKKQPVAFWCNPISGHNTLYWYLQNLGQGPELLIRYENEEAVDDSQLPKDRFSAERLKGVDSTLKIQPAELGDSAVYLCASSLAGAGIYEQYFGPGTRLTVT.

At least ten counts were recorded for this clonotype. CDR3 in DNA: TGTGCCAGCAGTTTAGACGGGGGAGCCGAGCAGTACTTC. The encoded protein is CASSLDGGAEQYF. The rearrangement uses TRBV27 and TRBJ2-7; D is possibly TRBD2 (6 bases). The CDR3 runs to 13 residues. Deletions cut 2 bases from V and 6 bases from J, with 11 bases between. CDR1 MNHEY and CDR2 SMNVEV come from the germline V gene (reference sequence).

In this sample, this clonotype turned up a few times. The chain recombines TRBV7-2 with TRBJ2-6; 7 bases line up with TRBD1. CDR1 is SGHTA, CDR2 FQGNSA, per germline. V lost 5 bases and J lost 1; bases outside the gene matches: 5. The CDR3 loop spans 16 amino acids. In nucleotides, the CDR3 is TGTGCCAGCAGCATTGACAGGGCGTCTGGGGCCAACGTCCTGACTTTC. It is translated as CASSIDRASGANVLTF.

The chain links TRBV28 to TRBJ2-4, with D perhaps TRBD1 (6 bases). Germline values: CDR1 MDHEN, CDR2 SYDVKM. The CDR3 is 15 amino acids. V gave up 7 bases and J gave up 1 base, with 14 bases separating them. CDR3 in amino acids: CASTYDRPAKNIQYF. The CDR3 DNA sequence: TGTGCCAGCACGTATGACAGGCCTGCCAAAAACATTCAGTACTTC.

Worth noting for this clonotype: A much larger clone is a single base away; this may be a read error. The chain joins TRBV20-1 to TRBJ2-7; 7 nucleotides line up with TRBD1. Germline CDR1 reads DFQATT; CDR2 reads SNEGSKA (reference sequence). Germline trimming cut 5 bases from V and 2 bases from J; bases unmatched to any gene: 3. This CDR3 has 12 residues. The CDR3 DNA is TGCAGTGCTGCCGGGACAGCCTACGAGCAGTACTTC. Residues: CSAAGTAYEQYF.